This TCR beta chain is from a study of memory CD4+ T cells and cytomegalovirus serostatus. Study information: Donors were healthy Belgian adults, several CMV seropositive and around 23 seronegative.

Single viable CD3+CD4+CD8-CD45RO+ cells were sorted as the memory CD4+ T cells. Serostatus was set by detecting CMV pp150, pp28, p38, p52 IgG. Total CD4+ T cells were enriched by CD4 positive selection. Profiling relied on immunoSEQ multiplex PCR, and the TCRdb table lists in-frame clones only, not all of them. In the table there are approximately 70,000 clones, about 70% of which are singletons. CDR3 length: 14 residues. The ends lost 7 bases at V and 5 bases at J; junction bases unmatched: 10. Input material: memory CD4+ T cells from blood. The chain recombines TRBV23-1 with TRBJ2-7; TRBD1 matches at 8 bases. TRBV23-1 falls under the ORF class, with uncertain function. The receptor was derived from an adult in good health and CMV-seropositive. The CDR3 region is CASTTPGQVDEQYF. CDR3 in DNA: TGCGCCAGCACCACACCGGGACAGGTTGACGAGCAGTACTTC.